This TCR delta chain originates from a study of gamma-delta T cells after stem cell transplantation. The table lists this clone with a few counts. The mismatch at residue 3 between this DNA's translation and the TCRdb protein of a much larger clone likely reflects a read error; the protein shown is translated from the DNA. The CDR3 sequence is 22 residues long. From germline, CDR1 is GEAIGNYY and CDR2 EKD. TCRdb fed the RT-PCR reads to CATT. The sample carries around 1,700 delta-chain clones, approximately 4% recorded once. Source material: gamma-delta T cells. The receptor was isolated from a human donor. It is not recorded whose cells these are; they may come from a transplant donor. The chain carries TRDV2 and TRDJ3; 12 nucleotides line up with TRDD3. CDR3 amino acids: CARDQPPLGDTTLSWDTRQMFF. CDR3 nucleotides: TGTGCCCGTGACCAACCCCCACTGGGGGATACTACTCTGTCCTGGGACACCCGACAGATGTTTTTC.